The 30 T cell receptor beta chains in this list originate from one sample, sequenced in a study of shared clonotypes between healthy human individuals. Only in-frame clones appear in the TCRdb table, and some are missing; sequencing was by immunoSEQ multiplex PCR. The sample consists of about 1 million clones, about 80% of them appearing once. Sequenced sample: memory CD4+ T cells sorted from blood. Subset noted: CD45RA-negative fraction. The source is a man younger than 30 in good health.

This chain links TRBV7-2 with TRBJ1-5; D not certain. The germline V gene has CDR1 SGHTA and CDR2 FQGNSA. Deletions cut 2 bases from V and 3 bases from J, with 11 bases between. The CDR3 runs 15 residues. The CDR3: CASSLTLTPNQPQHF. Here the CDR3 DNA reads TGTGCCAGCAGCTTAACTTTAACACCCAATCAGCCCCAGCATTTT.

The V gene is TRBV7-9, the J gene TRBJ1-1, with 7 bases that match TRBD1. The CDR3 runs 15 residues. The ends lost 0 bases at V and 0 bases at J; junction bases unmatched: 1. CDR1 and CDR2 (germline): SEHNR, FQNEAQ (reference sequence). The CDR3 DNA reads TGTGCCAGCAGCTTAGCAAGGGGGCTGAACACTGAAGCTTTCTTT. Its protein is CASSLARGLNTEAFF.

The gene calls are TRBV6-5 and TRBJ2-4, with no clear D. V was cut by 5 bases and J by 1 base, with 9 bases left in between. This CDR3 comprises 14 residues. Germline assignment: CDR1 MNHEY and CDR2 SVGAGI. This CDR3 is CASSLLDAKNIQYF. The CDR3 DNA follows: TGTGCCAGCAGTCTTCTAGATGCCAAAAACATTCAGTACTTC.

The genes are TRBV6-5 and TRBJ2-5; D is possibly TRBD1 (5 bases). Germline V gene lookup returns CDR1 MNHEY and CDR2 SVGAGI. Trimming left V 0 bases short and J 9 bases short, with 11 bases between. The CDR3 is made up of 13 amino acids. In DNA form, the CDR3 reads TGTGCCAGCAGTTACTCGGCCACCAGGGCCCAGTACTTC. It encodes CASSYSATRAQYF.

This clone was seen once. One end of the junction fails to match germline, which may point to a read error. This chain connects TRBV5-8 to TRBJ2-7; D is perhaps TRBD1 or TRBD2 (5 bases each). The CDR3 totals 15 residues. Germline-derived CDR1 and CDR2 are SGHTS and YDEGEE. This CDR3 is CASSLPGRAPYEQYF. CDR3 bases: TGCGCCAGCAGCCTCCCGGGACGGGCACCCTACGAGCAGTACTTC.

This clone was seen once. This chain uses TRBV4-1 with TRBJ1-2; no reliable D call. This CDR3 contains 15 residues. Germline V gene sequence: CDR1 MGHRA, CDR2 YSYEKL. The V gene lost 0 bases and the J gene lost 8 bases, with 16 bases spanning the gap. CDR3 sequence reads: CASSQERQDFGGYTF. The CDR3 coding sequence is TGCGCCAGCAGCCAAGAAAGGCAGGACTTTGGAGGCTACACCTTC.

This chain links TRBV19 with TRBJ2-5; 15 positions agree with TRBD2. The CDR3 extends over 17 amino acids. From germline, CDR1 is LNHDA and CDR2 SQIVND (reference sequence). With 4 bases clipped from V and 2 bases from J, the junction kept 5 bases outside the gene matches. CDR3 nucleotides: TGTGCCAGTAGTAGTACCGGGACTAGCGGGGGGCAAGAGACCCAGTACTTC. Residues: CASSSTGTSGGQETQYF.

The CDR3 is CASSLVFGQGASPLHF. CDR3 in DNA: TGTGCCAGCAGCTTAGTATTTGGACAGGGAGCGTCACCCCTCCACTTT. The chain carries TRBV11-2 and TRBJ1-6; 8 bases match TRBD1. V shed 1 base and J 10 bases; nucleotides not matched to a gene: 9. The CDR3 is made up of 16 amino acids. Germline V CDR1 and CDR2: SGHAT, FQNNGV.

The sample holds a few counts of this clone. The chain employs TRBV28 and TRBJ1-2, with a tentative D call TRBD1 (6 bases). The germline gives CDR1 MDHEN, CDR2 SYDVKM. Trimming cost V 7 bases and J 7 bases, with 16 bases left between them. The length of the CDR3 is 13 residues. The CDR3 protein is CASTHRVQSGYTF. The CDR3 DNA is TGTGCCAGCACGCACAGGGTTCAGTCTGGCTACACCTTC.

The chain's CDR3 is CASSWGDRNTEAFF. CDR3 bases: TGCGCCAGCAGCTGGGGGGATCGGAACACTGAAGCTTTCTTT. This chain connects TRBV5-1 to TRBJ1-1, with TRBD1 as a possible D gene (5 bases). The CDR3 runs to 14 residues. Trimming took 3 bases from V and 1 from J, leaving 10 bases between them. Germline V lookup: CDR1 SGHRS, CDR2 YFSETQ.

Concerning this clone: This sequence may be a read error, since a much larger clone differs from it by one base. V is TRBV5-8 and J is TRBJ1-2; the match to TRBD1 covers 7 bases. The germline CDR1 and CDR2 sequences are SGHTS and YDEGEE. The V segment lost 5 bases and the J segment 5 bases; nucleotides outside the gene matches: 3. The CDR3 runs 12 residues. In nucleotides, the CDR3 is TGTGCCAGCAGTCCGACAGGGTATGGCTACACCTTC. Translation: CASSPTGYGYTF. Complete variable domain (other parts from reference TRBV5-8 and TRBJ1-2): EAGVTQSPTHLIKTRGQQATLRCSPISGHTSVYWYQQALGLGLQFLLWYDEGEERNRGNFPPRFSGRQFPNYSSELNVNALELEDSALYLCASSPTGYGYTFGSGTRLTVV.

The chain links TRBV6-1 to TRBJ2-2; TRBD2 is a possible D gene (6 bases). CDR3 length equals 15 residues. Trimming cost V 4 bases and J 2 bases, with 11 bases left between them. The germline gives CDR1 MNHNS, CDR2 SASEGT. The chain's CDR3 is CASSARGFNTGELFF. The CDR3 DNA follows: TGTGCCAGCAGTGCCCGGGGGTTCAACACCGGGGAGCTGTTTTTT.

V usage is TRBV28 and J usage is TRBJ2-3, with D possibly matching TRBD2 (6 bases). CDR3 length: 14 residues. Deletions cut 5 bases from V and 4 bases from J, with 13 bases between. The germline CDR1 and CDR2 sequences are MDHEN and SYDVKM. Here the CDR3 reads CASSEAGGADTQYF. The CDR3 DNA reads as TGTGCCAGCAGTGAGGCTGGAGGGGCAGATACGCAGTATTTT.

The chain combines TRBV6-1 with TRBJ2-1, with D uncertain. The CDR3 sequence is 13 residues long. Germline CDR1 and CDR2: MNHNS and SASEGT. The V gene lost 6 bases and the J gene lost 4 bases, with 10 bases spanning the gap. In DNA form, the CDR3 reads TGTGCCAGCAGGATCAATCTTTACAATGAGCAGTTCTTC. It translates to CASRINLYNEQFF.

The chain joins TRBV5-4 to TRBJ2-3; maybe TRBD1 (5 bases). CDR1 SGHNT and CDR2 YYREEE come from the germline V gene (reference sequence). This CDR3 spans 13 amino acids. V was clipped by 1 base and J by 4 bases, with 7 bases between them. The CDR3 reads CASSLMTADTQYF. CDR3 in DNA: TGTGCCAGCAGCTTGATGACAGCAGATACGCAGTATTTT.

In nucleotides, the CDR3 is TGTGCCAGCATCCGAACCGGGGGCAGCCAAGAGACCCAGTACTTC. Residues: CASIRTGGSQETQYF. The V call is TRBV7-2, the J call TRBJ2-5; D assignment may be TRBD1 or TRBD2 (6 bases each). Germline CDR1 and CDR2: SGHTA and FQGNSA. V was pared by 7 bases and J by 1 base, with 16 bases between. This CDR3 contains 15 residues.

V usage is TRBV5-4 and J usage is TRBJ1-2; 8 nucleotides agree with TRBD1. V shed 4 bases and J 8 bases; nucleotides not matched to a gene: 13. This CDR3 region has 15 residues. Looked up from germline, CDR1 is SGHNT and CDR2 is YYREEE (reference sequence). CDR3 DNA sequence: TGTGCCAGCAGCCCCCGGGACAGGACTTTAGGAGGCTACACCTTC. Encoded protein: CASSPRDRTLGGYTF.

About this clone: Other DNA sequences in this sample translate to the same CDR3. The chain links TRBV29-1 to TRBJ1-1; D unclear. V lost 3 bases to trimming and J lost 5 bases, with 7 bases between them. The CDR3 length is 11 residues. Germline CDR1 reads SQVTM; CDR2 reads ANQGSEA. The CDR3 region has the DNA TGCAGCGTTGACCGAGGGACTGAAGCTTTCTTT. The encoded protein is CSVDRGTEAFF.

The chain recombines TRBV19 with TRBJ2-1; 11 nucleotides match TRBD1. This CDR3 has 14 residues. Germline trimming cut 6 bases from V and 9 bases from J; bases unmatched to any gene: 7. Germline V lookup: CDR1 LNHDA, CDR2 SQIVND (reference sequence). The CDR3 bases are TGTGCCAGTAGCGGGACAGGGGGATTAGGTGAGCAGTTCTTC. Translation gives CASSGTGGLGEQFF. Drawing the rest from reference TRBV19 and TRBJ2-1, the complete variable domain is DGGITQSPKYLFRKEGQNVTLSCEQNLNHDAMYWYRQDPGQGLRLIYYSQIVNDFQKGDIAEGYSVSREKKESFPLTVTSAQKNPTAFYLCASSGTGGLGEQFFGPGTRLTVL.

The chain carries TRBV10-3 and TRBJ2-4, with D perhaps being TRBD1 or TRBD2 (5 bases each). Trimming cost V 3 bases and J 10 bases, with 13 bases left between them. CDR3 length: 13 amino acids. The V gene's germline CDR1 is ENHRY and CDR2 SYGVKD. CDR3 sequence reads: CAISETGTSIQYF. As DNA, the CDR3 is TGTGCCATCAGTGAAACCGGGACCAGTATTCAGTACTTC.

V usage is TRBV5-1 and J usage is TRBJ2-5; possible D gene TRBD1, 6 bases. The ends were cut back, 1 base at V and 5 bases at J, with 9 bases in the middle. Looked up from germline, CDR1 is SGHRS and CDR2 is YFSETQ. The length of the CDR3 is 13 residues. CDR3 loop: CASSLTGLETQYF. The CDR3 DNA reads TGCGCCAGCAGCTTGACAGGGTTGGAGACCCAGTACTTC.

The chain employs TRBV7-8 and TRBJ2-7, with D possibly being TRBD1 (6 bases). Trimming shortened V by 1 base and J by 6 bases, and 13 bases separated the two germline ends. Looked up from germline, CDR1 is SGHVS and CDR2 is FQNEAQ. The CDR3 is 14 residues long. The CDR3 sequence is CASSLVAGVGEQYF. DNA for the CDR3: TGTGCCAGCAGCTTAGTGGCAGGGGTCGGCGAGCAGTACTTC.

The J gene is TRBJ2-1, the V gene TRBV7-9; no definite D call. The CDR3 covers 13 residues. Germline CDR1 is SEHNR and CDR2 is FQNEAQ (reference sequence). The germline V and J ends were trimmed by 2 bases and 9 bases, with 11 bases remaining between them. The CDR3 coding sequence is TGTGCCAGCAGCTTATTAGCCTCCGGTGAGCAGTTCTTC. Translated: CASSLLASGEQFF.

J is TRBJ1-1 and V is TRBV6-1; a weak D match, TRBD1 (5 bases). Looked up from germline, CDR1 is MNHNS and CDR2 is SASEGT. This CDR3 spans 15 amino acids. V lost 6 bases, J lost 5 bases, and 19 bases lay in between. CDR3: CASRKQTGGSTEAFF. DNA of the CDR3: TGTGCCAGCAGGAAACAAACAGGTGGCAGTACTGAAGCTTTCTTT.

The chain couples TRBV6-1 to TRBJ2-7; D is ambiguous. The CDR3 is made up of 14 amino acids. V lost 5 bases to trimming and J lost 5 bases, with 16 bases between them. Germline assignment: CDR1 MNHNS and CDR2 SASEGT. For the CDR3, the DNA is TGTGCCAGCAGTCCCCAATGGAGTACCCACGAGCAGTACTTC. Translation gives CASSPQWSTHEQYF.

The rearrangement links TRBV28 to TRBJ1-4, with TRBD1 matching 8 bases. The germline V gene encodes CDR1 MDHEN and CDR2 SYDVKM. CDR3 length: 14 amino acids. Trimming at V came to 6 bases and at J to 5 bases, leaving 5 bases not matched to a gene. The CDR3 region has the DNA TGTGCCAGCAGCCGACAGGGGCAGAATGAAAAACTGTTTTTT. Translation: CASSRQGQNEKLFF.

This clone was picked up a small number of times. This sequence joins TRBV2 and TRBJ1-2, with D perhaps TRBD1 (5 bases). Between the trimmed V and J ends, which lost 1 base and 6 bases, there was a span of 6 bases. Germline lookup yields CDR1 SNHLY and CDR2 FYNNEI. This CDR3 spans 12 amino acids. CDR3 DNA: TGTGCCAGCAGTGAAGAGGGGAATGGCTACACCTTC. Translating gives CASSEEGNGYTF. Filled out from reference TRBV2 and TRBJ1-2, the complete variable domain reads EPEVTQTPSHQVTQMGQEVILRCVPISNHLYFYWYRQILGQKVEFLVSFYNNEISEKSEIFDDQFSVERPDGSNFTLKIRSTKLEDSAMYFCASSEEGNGYTFGSGTRLTVV.

CDR3 sequence: CASSLGFALGGYTF. The CDR3 DNA reads TGTGCCAGCAGCTTAGGGTTCGCCCTGGGTGGCTACACCTTC. The chain has TRBV7-2 and TRBJ1-2; D gene unclear. CDR1 SGHTA and CDR2 FQGNSA come from the germline V gene. Trimming removed 1 base from V and 7 bases from J, with 13 bases in between. The CDR3 has 14 residues.

This clone has just a few counts. J is TRBJ1-3 and V is TRBV25-1, with D perhaps TRBD1 (5 bases). Looked up from germline, CDR1 is MGHDK and CDR2 is SYGVNS. The CDR3 totals 14 residues. V lost 4 bases to trimming and J lost 4 bases, with 11 bases between them. Here the CDR3 DNA reads TGTGCCAGCAGTGGCAGGGATTCCGGAAACACCATATATTTT. Its translation: CASSGRDSGNTIYF.

This clone was observed a single time. The chain is built from TRBV6-5 and TRBJ1-1, with a weak D call TRBD1 (5 bases). Germline loops: CDR1 MNHEY, CDR2 SVGAGI. With 11 bases removed from V and 9 bases from J, the gap between germline ends came to 16 bases. The CDR3 totals 11 residues. The CDR3: CAATAGAKAFF. The CDR3 nucleotides are TGTGCCGCCACGGCTGGGGCGAAAGCTTTCTTT.